The clone carrying this T cell receptor (delta chain) has a single count. Its antigen is still unknown. The source of the sample is a study of Vδ1+ human thymocytes. The study's findings and limits: The authors advised highly purified populations and single-cell validation. Thymic TRG and TRD repertoires appeared highly polyclonal.

The CDR3 has 14 amino acids. J gave up 6 bases and V 9 bases, and 11 bases lay outside the gene matches. Per the germline V gene, CDR1 is GEAIGNYY and CDR2 is EKD. Sequences come from RNA converted to cDNA by reverse transcription. The CDR3 regions were amplified by multiplex PCR from V-gene primers to a constant-region primer. With CATT, TCRdb re-called clones from the multiplex PCR reads. Of around 76,000 delta-chain clones detected, around 34% appear once; the ten largest clones hold over 0.2%. The source is a boy under two years old who had congenital heart surgery. Sequenced material: Vdelta1+ gamma-delta thymocytes from the thymus. Subset meaning: FACS-sorted CD3+ TCRalphabeta- TCRVdelta1+ TCRVdelta2- thymocytes. V usage is TRDV2 and J usage is TRDJ1; 11 bases agree with TRDD3. The CDR3 region is CATWGIPSHHKLIF. The DNA for the CDR3 is TGTGCCACCTGGGGGATACCTAGCCATCATAAACTCATCTTT.